This TCR beta chain derives from a study of T cell repertoires in cytomegalovirus infection. Whole-study results and caveats: HLA-C-restricted TCR beta clonotypes specific for CMV led the ex vivo response.

TCRdb re-derived calls from the reads in MiXCR, one entry per CDR3 protein. This sample yields approximately 500,000 distinct CDR3 sequences, of which approximately 15% are seen a single time; more than 20% belongs to the top ten. The table lists this clonotype with many counts. Its antigen remains unidentified. The germline V gene encodes CDR1 MNHEY and CDR2 SMNVEV (reference sequence). Trimming removed 3 bases from V and 2 bases from J; junction bases left unmatched: 7. The CDR3 consists of 17 residues. What was sequenced was CD8+ T cells from PBMCs. The rearrangement uses TRBV27 and TRBJ2-3, with TRBD2 identical over 11 bases. The sequence derives from a human donor in good health (CMV status not recorded). Some clones in this sample may be carry-over from other donors' samples. The CDR3 DNA reads TGTGCCAGCAGTTTTCTAGCGGGAGGACTCCCCACAGATACGCAGTATTTT. Its protein product is CASSFLAGGLPTDTQYF.